The 25 T cell receptor beta chains below all came from one sample that was sequenced in a study of T cell changes during pregnancy in multiple sclerosis. Sequenced by immunoSEQ multiplex PCR; TCRdb stores in-frame clones only, minus some. The sample has tens of thousands of clones, 80% to 95% seen once; the top ten hold around 0.7%. The specimen comprised CD4+ T cells from peripheral blood mononuclear cells, sampled before pregnancy. The origin of the receptors is a female donor with multiple sclerosis, enrolled in a pregnancy study.

Turning to this clone: The identical CDR3 is also encoded by other nucleotide sequences in the sample. This rearrangement joins TRBV5-4 to TRBJ1-2; 10 nucleotides align to TRBD1. CDR1 and CDR2 from the germline V gene are SGHNT and YYREEE (reference sequence). Trimming removed 4 bases from V and 5 bases from J; junction bases left unmatched: 2. The length of the CDR3 is 13 residues. CDR3 amino acids: CASSPDRGYGYTF. The CDR3 coding sequence is TGTGCCAGCAGCCCGGACAGGGGGTATGGCTACACCTTC.

This sequence joins TRBV29-1 and TRBJ2-2; tentatively, D is TRBD2 (7 bases). The CDR3 extends over 14 amino acids. The V and J ends lost 6 bases and 0 bases respectively, with 11 bases between them. The germline gives CDR1 SQVTM, CDR2 ANQGSEA. Here the CDR3 reads CSVKGGANTGELFF. CDR3 DNA: TGCAGCGTAAAGGGGGGGGCGAACACCGGGGAGCTGTTTTTT.

The chain links TRBV7-9 to TRBJ2-7; 7 bases map to TRBD1. The CDR3 contains 16 residues. The germline CDR1 and CDR2 sequences are SEHNR and FQNEAQ (reference sequence). The junction had 10 bases not matched to a gene; V was cut back by 5 bases and J by 0 bases. The CDR3 reads CASSPIGQATSYEQYF. In nucleotides, the CDR3 is TGTGCCAGCAGCCCCATCGGACAGGCGACCTCCTACGAGCAGTACTTC. Based on the CDR3 plus reference TRBV7-9 and TRBJ2-7, the full variable domain is DTGVSQNPRHKITKRGQNVTFRCDPISEHNRLYWYRQTLGQGPEFLTYFQNEAQLEKSRLLSDRFSAERPKGSFSTLEIQRTEQGDSAMYLCASSPIGQATSYEQYFGPGTRLTVT.

This clone was seen more than once but under ten times. The chain uses TRBV6-1 and TRBJ1-5; unclear D gene. The V end lost 8 bases, the J end lost 4 bases, and 12 bases lay between the germline ends. The CDR3 is 13 amino acids. The germline V gene encodes CDR1 MNHNS and CDR2 SASEGT. CDR3 in amino acids: CASGPAGNQPQHF. The CDR3 DNA reads as TGTGCCAGCGGTCCGGCGGGGAATCAGCCCCAGCATTTT.

The chain recombines TRBV14 with TRBJ2-7; 10 bases line up with TRBD1. V lost 0 bases to trimming and J lost 4 bases; unmatched junction nucleotides: 9. Germline CDR1 reads SGHDN; CDR2 reads FVKESK. The CDR3 has 17 amino acids. The chain's CDR3 is CASSQDSWDRGRYEQYF. The CDR3 DNA reads TGTGCCAGCAGCCAAGATTCCTGGGACAGGGGTCGGTACGAGCAGTACTTC.

V gene TRBV7-9 combines with J gene TRBJ1-4, with D possibly TRBD1 on 5 matching bases. V was cut by 5 bases and J by 3 bases, with 10 bases left in between. Germline loops: CDR1 SEHNR, CDR2 FQNEAQ (reference sequence). The CDR3 runs to 14 residues. The CDR3, as DNA: TGTGCCAGCAGCCAGGACATCTCTAATGAAAAACTGTTTTTT. Amino acids: CASSQDISNEKLFF.

This chain connects TRBV7-2 to TRBJ2-6; 7 bases are a match to TRBD2. Germline V gives CDR1 SGHTA, CDR2 FQGNSA. The V segment lost 2 bases and the J segment 4 bases; nucleotides outside the gene matches: 8. The CDR3 is 17 amino acids. In DNA, the CDR3 is TGTGCCAGCAGCTTAACCCAGGGAGGGTTAGGGGCCAACGTCCTGACTTTC. It specifies CASSLTQGGLGANVLTF.

The gene calls are TRBV7-9 and TRBJ1-5, with TRBD1 identical over 11 bases. This CDR3 region has 18 residues. The trim removed 5 bases at V and 5 bases at J, leaving 14 bases unmatched. Germline-derived CDR1 and CDR2 are SEHNR and FQNEAQ (reference sequence). The CDR3 spells CASSTGQGARDYDQPQHF. The CDR3 region has the DNA TGTGCCAGCAGCACAGGACAGGGGGCGCGGGACTATGATCAGCCCCAGCATTTT.

This clone was counted a few times. The chain couples TRBV7-3 to TRBJ2-5; 8 bases are a match to TRBD2. Trimming cost V 0 bases and J 3 bases; bases outside gene matches: 3. This CDR3 spans 15 amino acids. CDR1 is SGHTA and CDR2 is FQGTGA in the germline V gene. The CDR3 sequence: CASSLTVAGKETQYF. CDR3 in DNA: TGTGCCAGCAGCTTAACGGTAGCGGGGAAAGAGACCCAGTACTTC.

The V and J genes are TRBV5-8 and TRBJ2-2; weak D call: TRBD1 (6 bases). Trimming removed 5 bases from V and 5 bases from J, with 28 bases in between. The germline CDR1 and CDR2 sequences are SGHTS and YDEGEE. This CDR3 region has 19 residues. The CDR3 loop is CASRFGGGRASTATGELFF. As DNA, the CDR3 is TGTGCCAGCAGATTTGGGGGCGGGCGGGCCAGCACGGCGACCGGGGAGCTGTTTTTT.

This sequence joins TRBV27 and TRBJ2-3; no clear D. Deletions cut 5 bases from V and 6 bases from J, with 9 bases between. The germline V gene has CDR1 MNHEY and CDR2 SMNVEV (reference sequence). The CDR3 loop spans 12 amino acids. The CDR3, as DNA: TGTGCCAGCAGTCCCCTCGGGGATACGCAGTATTTT. The encoded protein is CASSPLGDTQYF.

The J gene is TRBJ2-1, the V gene TRBV4-1; D is perhaps TRBD2 (5 bases). Trimming shortened V by 0 bases and J by 3 bases, and 12 bases separated the two germline ends. The CDR3 runs 16 residues. From germline, CDR1 is MGHRA and CDR2 YSYEKL. This CDR3 reads CASSQDGPGDYNEQFF. CDR3 DNA sequence: TGCGCCAGCAGCCAAGATGGCCCCGGGGACTACAATGAGCAGTTCTTC.

V gene TRBV7-3 combines with J gene TRBJ2-1; D is unresolved. V lost 3 bases to trimming and J lost 10 bases, with 10 bases between them. Germline V gene sequence: CDR1 SGHTA, CDR2 FQGTGA. The CDR3 consists of 12 residues. The CDR3 DNA is TGTGCCAGCAGCTTGGCAGTCGGGGAGCAGTTCTTC. It encodes CASSLAVGEQFF.

This chain uses TRBV6-1 with TRBJ2-5, with 8 nucleotides matching TRBD2. The CDR3 totals 14 residues. Germline CDR1 MNHNS, CDR2 SASEGT. The J segment lost 7 bases and the V segment lost 6 bases, leaving 10 bases of the junction unmatched. CDR3 residues: CASRVAGSDGTQYF. The DNA for the CDR3 is TGTGCCAGCAGGGTAGCGGGGTCTGACGGGACCCAGTACTTC.

This chain links TRBV19 with TRBJ1-5; 8 nucleotides match TRBD1. Germline V CDR1 and CDR2: LNHDA, SQIVND (reference sequence). The trim removed 2 bases at V and 4 bases at J, leaving 4 bases unmatched. This CDR3 spans 15 amino acids. The CDR3 nucleotides read TGTGCCAGTAGTATATTTCAGGGGGCTAATCAGCCCCAGCATTTT. It codes for CASSIFQGANQPQHF. The complete variable domain, with remaining parts taken from reference TRBV19 and TRBJ1-5, reads DGGITQSPKYLFRKEGQNVTLSCEQNLNHDAMYWYRQDPGQGLRLIYYSQIVNDFQKGDIAEGYSVSREKKESFPLTVTSAQKNPTAFYLCASSIFQGANQPQHFGDGTRLSIL.

This chain joins TRBV6-1 and TRBJ1-1; D is unresolved. There are 13 residues in the CDR3. The germline V gene has CDR1 MNHNS and CDR2 SASEGT. The V and J ends lost 6 bases and 0 bases respectively, with 8 bases between them. The CDR3 here is CASRGRMNTEAFF. The DNA of the CDR3 is TGTGCCAGCAGGGGCAGGATGAACACTGAAGCTTTCTTT.

A single count supports this clone. The rearrangement uses TRBV6-6 and TRBJ2-1; TRBD2 matches at 8 bases. The V gene's germline CDR1 is MNHNY and CDR2 SVGAGI (reference sequence). V gave up 5 bases and J gave up 5 bases; unmatched junction bases: 8. The CDR3 extends over 15 amino acids. The CDR3 is CASSLGTRGNNEQFF. CDR3 nucleotides: TGTGCCAGCAGTCTCGGGACTAGGGGAAACAATGAGCAGTTCTTC.

The chain recombines TRBV7-3 with TRBJ2-1; the match to TRBD1 covers 7 bases. J gave up 0 bases and V 3 bases, and 2 bases lay outside the gene matches. CDR3 length: 15 residues. Germline V CDR1 and CDR2: SGHTA, FQGTGA. CDR3 amino acids: CASSFDRDSYNEQFF. As DNA, the CDR3 is TGTGCCAGCAGCTTTGACAGGGACTCCTACAATGAGCAGTTCTTC.

This chain connects TRBV6-1 to TRBJ2-1, with 9 bases that match TRBD2. The junction had 2 bases not matched to a gene; V was cut back by 4 bases and J by 13 bases. The CDR3 covers 11 residues. The V gene's germline CDR1 is MNHNS and CDR2 SASEGT. CDR3 residues: CASSGLAAQFF. The CDR3 DNA follows: TGTGCCAGCAGTGGACTAGCGGCACAGTTCTTC.

In this sample, this clone turned up once. The chain links TRBV7-9 to TRBJ2-7; TRBD1 might be the D (6 bases). V lost 6 bases and J 7 bases, leaving 19 bases between the germline ends. CDR1 and CDR2 (germline): SEHNR, FQNEAQ (reference sequence). The CDR3 is made up of 14 amino acids. The CDR3: CASRDRTALSEQYF. The CDR3 DNA reads as TGTGCCAGCAGGGACCGGACAGCTCTCAGTGAGCAGTACTTC. Variable domain in full (rest from reference TRBV7-9 and TRBJ2-7): DTGVSQNPRHKITKRGQNVTFRCDPISEHNRLYWYRQTLGQGPEFLTYFQNEAQLEKSRLLSDRFSAERPKGSFSTLEIQRTEQGDSAMYLCASRDRTALSEQYFGPGTRLTVT.

This chain joins TRBV29-1 and TRBJ1-2, with D perhaps TRBD1 (6 bases). The CDR3 runs 13 residues. V lost 3 bases, J lost 7 bases, and 15 bases lay in between. Germline CDR1 is SQVTM and CDR2 is ANQGSEA. The CDR3 sequence: CSVERGLGSGYTF. The CDR3, as DNA: TGCAGCGTTGAGCGGGGGCTCGGTAGTGGCTACACCTTC.

This clone was seen just once. The chain has TRBV27 and TRBJ2-6, with TRBD1 identical over 7 bases. After removal of 4 bases from V and 0 bases from J, the junction contained 9 bases not matched to a gene. The CDR3 is 18 residues long. Germline CDR1 reads MNHEY; CDR2 reads SMNVEV (reference sequence). CDR3 DNA: TGTGCCAGCAGTTCGCGACAGGGAAAAAGCTCTGGGGCCAACGTCCTGACTTTC. The encoded protein is CASSSRQGKSSGANVLTF.

This rearrangement joins TRBV7-2 to TRBJ2-2; the D is unclear. Looked up from germline, CDR1 is SGHTA and CDR2 is FQGNSA. The V and J ends lost 7 bases and 0 bases respectively, with 9 bases between them. The CDR3 runs 14 residues. Here the CDR3 reads CASMNLPNTGELFF. CDR3 nucleotide sequence: TGTGCCAGCATGAACTTGCCGAACACCGGGGAGCTGTTTTTT.

This chain links TRBV19 with TRBJ2-7, with D possibly TRBD2 on 7 matching bases. This CDR3 has 12 residues. Trimming pared 5 bases from V and 7 bases from J, leaving 12 bases between. Germline CDR1 is LNHDA and CDR2 is SQIVND (reference sequence). CDR3 protein: CASSSGGWEQYF. The CDR3 region has the DNA TGTGCCAGTAGTTCGGGGGGCTGGGAGCAGTACTTC.

The chain joins TRBV2 to TRBJ1-1; no reliable D call. The V and J ends lost 2 bases and 6 bases respectively, with 19 bases between them. Germline-derived CDR1 and CDR2 are SNHLY and FYNNEI. This CDR3 is 16 amino acids long. The CDR3 DNA reads as TGTGCCAGCAGTGAACGTCAGGTTAGTTCGGCCGCTGAAGCTTTCTTT. The encoded protein is CASSERQVSSAAEAFF.